One sample yielded the 31 T cell receptor beta chains listed below, sequenced in a study of OX40 agonist ivuxolimab in advanced cancers. Sequencing was performed with immunoSEQ multiplex PCR; in TCRdb, only in-frame clones are kept and a portion is missing. The data hold around 46,000 clones, with approximately 88% observed a single time. The sample consisted of CD4+ or CD8+ T cells sorted from blood, taken in a trial of the OX40 agonist ivuxolimab. These receptors were collected from an adult with an advanced solid tumor such as melanoma, head and neck, liver or kidney cancer.

The chain has TRBV27 and TRBJ2-7, with 9 positions matching TRBD2. The length of the CDR3 is 15 residues. The germline V gene encodes CDR1 MNHEY and CDR2 SMNVEV (reference sequence). Trimming at V came to 2 bases and at J to 2 bases, leaving 4 bases not matched to a gene. The CDR3 DNA is TGTGCCAGCAGTTTAGGGCTAGCGGGAACCTACGAGCAGTACTTC. Translated: CASSLGLAGTYEQYF.

The J gene is TRBJ1-6, the V gene TRBV7-3; D not certain. V was shortened by 1 base and J by 10 bases, with 11 bases between the two germline ends. The CDR3 spans 14 residues. Looked up from germline, CDR1 is SGHTA and CDR2 is FQGTGA. CDR3 in amino acids: CASSLIGPGSPLHF. In DNA form, the CDR3 reads TGTGCCAGCAGCTTAATCGGTCCGGGATCACCCCTCCACTTT. Together with reference TRBV7-3 and TRBJ1-6, the CDR3 gives the full variable domain: GAGVSQTPSNKVTEKGKYVELRCDPISGHTALYWYRQSLGQGPEFLIYFQGTGAADDSGLPNDRFFAVRPEGSVSTLKIQRTERGDSAVYLCASSLIGPGSPLHFGNGTRLTVT.

V usage is TRBV6-4 and J usage is TRBJ2-1; D unresolved. Germline CDR1 and CDR2: MRHNA and SNTAGT. V shed 0 bases and J shed 10 bases, with 4 bases lying between them. CDR3 length equals 11 residues. The CDR3 DNA follows: TGTGCCAGCAGTGACTCGGGCGAGCAGTTCTTC. It translates to CASSDSGEQFF.

V and J are TRBV6-1 and TRBJ2-3; D may be TRBD2 (5 bases). Germline CDR1 and CDR2: MNHNS and SASEGT. V was trimmed by 3 bases and J by 2 bases, leaving 12 bases between them. This CDR3 has 15 residues. CDR3 loop: CASSEGEAHTDTQYF. CDR3 DNA: TGTGCCAGCAGTGAGGGAGAGGCTCACACAGATACGCAGTATTTT.

This chain links TRBV28 with TRBJ2-3, with D possibly called TRBD1 or TRBD2 (5 bases each). Per the germline V gene, CDR1 is MDHEN and CDR2 is SYDVKM. Trimming cost V 5 bases and J 0 bases, with 12 bases left between them. The CDR3 is 15 residues long. CDR3: CASSPPGPSTDTQYF. The CDR3 DNA follows: TGTGCCAGCAGTCCGCCGGGACCGAGCACAGATACGCAGTATTTT.

The genes are TRBV19 and TRBJ2-2, with TRBD2 as a possible D gene (5 bases). The germline gives CDR1 LNHDA, CDR2 SQIVND (reference sequence). This CDR3 comprises 14 residues. V was cut by 7 bases and J by 0 bases, with 9 bases left in between. The CDR3 loop is CASTPGSNTGELFF. CDR3 in DNA: TGTGCCAGTACCCCGGGGTCGAACACCGGGGAGCTGTTTTTT.

This chain joins TRBV5-1 and TRBJ1-1, with a possible D match to TRBD1 (6 bases). Germline V gene sequence: CDR1 SGHRS, CDR2 YFSETQ. Trimming took 4 bases from V and 1 from J, leaving 14 bases between them. The CDR3 length is 15 residues. CDR3 protein: CASSARDKGNTEAFF. Written as DNA, the CDR3 is TGCGCCAGCAGCGCAAGGGACAAGGGGAACACTGAAGCTTTCTTT.

This chain connects TRBV5-1 to TRBJ2-3; TRBD1 matches 7 bases. The germline V gene has CDR1 SGHRS and CDR2 YFSETQ. The CDR3 covers 15 residues. The J segment lost 2 bases and the V segment lost 0 bases, leaving 3 bases of the junction unmatched. CDR3 sequence: CASSLAGQNTDTQYF. The CDR3, as DNA: TGCGCCAGCAGCTTGGCGGGACAGAACACAGATACGCAGTATTTT. The entire variable domain, with the rest obtained from reference TRBV5-1 and TRBJ2-3, is as follows: KAGVTQTPRYLIKTRGQQVTLSCSPISGHRSVSWYQQTPGQGLQFLFEYFSETQRNKGNFPGRFSGRQFSNSRSEMNVSTLELGDSALYLCASSLAGQNTDTQYFGPGTRLTVL.

This chain connects TRBV5-1 to TRBJ1-4; tentative D call: TRBD1 (6 bases). The germline V gene has CDR1 SGHRS and CDR2 YFSETQ. Trimming left V 4 bases short and J 4 bases short, with 17 bases between. This CDR3 is built from 16 residues. The CDR3 loop is CASSAFSRGNNEKLFF. In nucleotides, the CDR3 is TGCGCCAGCAGCGCCTTTTCCAGGGGAAATAATGAAAAACTGTTTTTT.

V usage is TRBV4-1 and J usage is TRBJ1-1; D not certain. Trimming stripped 7 bases from V and 1 base from J, with 13 bases between. This CDR3 has 14 amino acids. Germline V gene lookup returns CDR1 MGHRA and CDR2 YSYEKL. The CDR3 here is CASKHPTTNTEAFF. The CDR3 DNA follows: TGCGCCAGCAAACACCCTACGACGAACACTGAAGCTTTCTTT.

CDR3 protein: CASIPGEEGGYTF. The CDR3 DNA is TGTGCCAGCATACCCGGGGAAGAAGGGGGCTACACCTTC. The chain employs TRBV2 and TRBJ1-2; D is ambiguous. Germline V lookup: CDR1 SNHLY, CDR2 FYNNEI. Trimming stripped 7 bases from V and 8 bases from J, with 17 bases between. The CDR3 consists of 13 residues. Supplemented by reference TRBV2 and TRBJ1-2, the full variable domain reads EPEVTQTPSHQVTQMGQEVILRCVPISNHLYFYWYRQILGQKVEFLVSFYNNEISEKSEIFDDQFSVERPDGSNFTLKIRSTKLEDSAMYFCASIPGEEGGYTFGSGTRLTVV.

The chain couples TRBV19 to TRBJ1-3; TRBD1 is a possible D gene (5 bases). V dropped 8 bases and J dropped 0 bases, with 8 bases sitting between them. CDR1 and CDR2 from the germline V gene are LNHDA and SQIVND (reference sequence). The CDR3 spans 13 residues. CDR3 protein: CASWGSSGNTIYF. For the CDR3, the DNA is TGTGCCAGTTGGGGCAGCTCTGGAAACACCATATATTTT. Supplemented by reference TRBV19 and TRBJ1-3, the full variable domain reads DGGITQSPKYLFRKEGQNVTLSCEQNLNHDAMYWYRQDPGQGLRLIYYSQIVNDFQKGDIAEGYSVSREKKESFPLTVTSAQKNPTAFYLCASWGSSGNTIYFGEGSWLTVV.

This rearrangement joins TRBV18 to TRBJ1-6, with 9 bases aligning to TRBD1. J gave up 6 bases and V 3 bases, and 3 bases lay outside the gene matches. Germline CDR1 and CDR2: KGHSH and LQKENI. CDR3 length: 15 amino acids. CDR3 in amino acids: CASSPTGGGNSPLHF. CDR3 bases: TGTGCCAGCTCACCGACAGGGGGTGGTAATTCACCCCTCCACTTT.

This chain uses TRBV30 with TRBJ2-7; D may be TRBD1 (6 bases). Deletions cut 0 bases from V and 6 bases from J, with 9 bases between. Germline V gives CDR1 GTSNPN, CDR2 SVGIG (reference sequence). The CDR3 covers 12 residues. CDR3 nucleotides: TGTGCCTGGAGTGTACAGGGTGTCGAGCAGTACTTC. Encoded protein: CAWSVQGVEQYF. Complete variable domain (other parts from reference TRBV30 and TRBJ2-7): SQTIHQWPATLVQPVGSPLSLECTVEGTSNPNLYWYRQAAGRGLQLLFYSVGIGQISSEVPQNLSASRPQDRQFILSSKKLLLSDSGFYLCAWSVQGVEQYFGPGTRLTVT.

This chain connects TRBV10-3 to TRBJ2-1; D not resolved. CDR1 and CDR2 from the germline V gene are ENHRY and SYGVKD. V was clipped by 4 bases and J by 3 bases, with 13 bases between them. The CDR3 consists of 15 residues. The CDR3 coding sequence is TGTGCCATCAGTGGATCCTTTGCAGACTACAATGAGCAGTTCTTC. The encoded protein is CAISGSFADYNEQFF.

The V gene is TRBV30, the J gene TRBJ2-3; D is uncertain. The CDR3 totals 13 residues. The V end was cut by 2 bases, the J end by 0 bases, with 6 bases between. CDR1 is GTSNPN, CDR2 SVGIG, per germline (reference sequence). The CDR3 coding sequence is TGTGCCTGGAGTCTGGGTAGCACAGATACGCAGTATTTT. This gives the protein CAWSLGSTDTQYF.

This chain connects TRBV27 to TRBJ1-6; 8 bases map to TRBD1. The CDR3 covers 15 residues. Germline assignment: CDR1 MNHEY and CDR2 SMNVEV (reference sequence). J was trimmed by 8 bases and V by 3 bases; bases with no gene match: 6. CDR3 sequence (DNA): TGTGCCAGCAGTTTTCTCGGGACAGGAGATTCACCCCTCCACTTT. This translates into CASSFLGTGDSPLHF.

The V and J genes are TRBV7-9 and TRBJ1-4, with 8 bases identical to TRBD1. The germline CDR1 and CDR2 sequences are SEHNR and FQNEAQ (reference sequence). CDR3 length: 18 residues. J lost 2 bases, V lost 7 bases, and 15 bases had no gene match. The CDR3 is CASTTTGGGFSTNEKLFF. In DNA, the CDR3 is TGTGCCAGCACAACAACAGGGGGGGGTTTTTCGACTAATGAAAAACTGTTTTTT.

Only one count was recorded for this clone. This chain links TRBV27 with TRBJ2-5, with TRBD2 as a possible D gene (6 bases). The DNA end favors TRBJ2-7, so the J call may be wrong. The germline V gene encodes CDR1 MNHEY and CDR2 SMNVEV (reference sequence). The CDR3 extends over 14 amino acids. The CDR3 sequence: CASAFGGGTYEQYF. As DNA, the CDR3 is TGTGCCAGCGCGTTCGGGGGTGGTACATACGAGCAGTACTTC.

This chain uses TRBV4-1 with TRBJ1-2; 10 bases align to TRBD1. The CDR3 contains 14 residues. The J segment lost 7 bases and the V segment lost 4 bases, leaving 6 bases of the junction unmatched. CDR1 is MGHRA and CDR2 is YSYEKL in the germline V gene. This CDR3 reads CASSRGQGVGGYTF. CDR3 nucleotides: TGCGCCAGCAGCCGTGGACAGGGGGTGGGTGGCTACACCTTC.

This chain uses TRBV11-2 with TRBJ2-1; weak D call: TRBD1 (5 bases). There are 15 residues in the CDR3. Trimming took off 1 base at V and 2 bases at J, with 9 bases between the two ends. From germline, CDR1 is SGHAT and CDR2 FQNNGV. CDR3 DNA: TGTGCCAGCAGCTTAGTTCCAGGGACCTACAATGAGCAGTTCTTC. It yields the protein CASSLVPGTYNEQFF. The full variable domain, completed using reference TRBV11-2 and TRBJ2-1, is EAGVAQSPRYKIIEKRQSVAFWCNPISGHATLYWYQQILGQGPKLLIQFQNNGVVDDSQLPKDRFSAERLKGVDSTLKIQPAKLEDSAVYLCASSLVPGTYNEQFFGPGTRLTVL.

The DNA for the CDR3 is TGCAGCGTTGAATCGGGACAGGGCTCCTACAATGAGCAGTTCTTC. Translation gives CSVESGQGSYNEQFF. This chain connects TRBV29-1 to TRBJ2-1, with TRBD1 identical over 9 bases. CDR1 is SQVTM and CDR2 is ANQGSEA in the germline V gene. V lost 2 bases to trimming and J lost 0 bases; unmatched junction nucleotides: 2. There are 15 residues in the CDR3.

J is TRBJ1-4 and V is TRBV15; D is possibly TRBD1 (6 bases). Between the trimmed V and J ends, which lost 0 bases and 3 bases, there was a span of 11 bases. Per the germline V gene, CDR1 is LNHNV and CDR2 is YYDKDF (reference sequence). The CDR3 has 16 residues. The CDR3 region is CATSRDYRASNEKLFF. The CDR3 coding sequence is TGTGCCACCAGCAGAGATTACAGGGCATCTAATGAAAAACTGTTTTTT. The full variable domain, in which reference TRBV15 and TRBJ1-4 provide the parts outside the CDR3, is DAMVIQNPRYQVTQFGKPVTLSCSQTLNHNVMYWYQQKSSQAPKLLFHYYDKDFNNEADTPDNFQSRRPNTSFCFLDIRSPGLGDTAMYLCATSRDYRASNEKLFFGSGTQLSVL.

The chain joins TRBV28 to TRBJ1-5; a weak D match, TRBD1 (5 bases). The germline CDR1 and CDR2 sequences are MDHEN and SYDVKM. CDR3 length: 15 residues. The V end lost 7 bases, the J end lost 4 bases, and 17 bases lay between the germline ends. The CDR3 DNA sequence: TGTGCCAGCACTAATGGGGCGGATCCTAATCAGCCCCAGCATTTT. Protein sequence: CASTNGADPNQPQHF.

The chain is built from TRBV19 and TRBJ1-5, with 9 bases aligning to TRBD1. V trimming: 6 bases; J trimming: 7 bases; junction bases outside the gene matches: 10. Germline V lookup: CDR1 LNHDA, CDR2 SQIVND (reference sequence). This CDR3 is built from 15 residues. The CDR3 coding sequence is TGTGCCAGTAGCCTCGGGACAGGGCGGTGGCAGCCCCAGCATTTT. This gives the protein CASSLGTGRWQPQHF. The full variable domain, in which reference TRBV19 and TRBJ1-5 provide the parts outside the CDR3, is DGGITQSPKYLFRKEGQNVTLSCEQNLNHDAMYWYRQDPGQGLRLIYYSQIVNDFQKGDIAEGYSVSREKKESFPLTVTSAQKNPTAFYLCASSLGTGRWQPQHFGDGTRLSIL.

The chain has TRBV19 and TRBJ2-1, with 8 bases that match TRBD2. The CDR3 loop spans 16 amino acids. J gave up 8 bases and V 3 bases, and 12 bases lay outside the gene matches. Germline values: CDR1 LNHDA, CDR2 SQIVND (reference sequence). The CDR3 loop reads CASSIPGSGARDEQFF. The CDR3 region has the DNA TGTGCCAGTAGTATCCCTGGTAGCGGGGCCCGTGATGAGCAGTTCTTC.

The chain recombines TRBV5-1 with TRBJ2-7; TRBD1 or TRBD2 may be the D gene (6 bases each). Germline V gene sequence: CDR1 SGHRS, CDR2 YFSETQ. Trimming removed 0 bases from V and 4 bases from J, with 11 bases in between. CDR3 size: 14 residues. The CDR3 coding sequence is TGCGCCAGCAGCTTGGAAGGAGGGGGTTACGAGCAGTACTTC. It yields the protein CASSLEGGGYEQYF.

The chain combines TRBV9 with TRBJ2-1; 8 nucleotides line up with TRBD2. The CDR3 sequence is 16 residues long. CDR1 SGDLS and CDR2 YYNGEE come from the germline V gene. Germline trimming cut 3 bases from V and 8 bases from J; bases unmatched to any gene: 13. For the CDR3, the DNA is TGTGCCAGCAGCGCGCAAGTCGGGGGGGGCCAGGATGAGCAGTTCTTC. Its protein is CASSAQVGGGQDEQFF.

This sequence joins TRBV11-2 and TRBJ2-7, with D perhaps being TRBD1 or TRBD2 (7 bases each). Germline lookup yields CDR1 SGHAT and CDR2 FQNNGV. This CDR3 contains 15 residues. V shed 3 bases and J shed 3 bases, with 15 bases lying between them. Here the CDR3 reads CASSFGGTDVYEQYF. DNA of the CDR3: TGTGCCAGCAGCTTCGGGGGGACAGACGTCTACGAGCAGTACTTC.

As regards this clone: Possible read error: a much larger clone is one base away. V and J are TRBV5-1 and TRBJ2-7; 9 bases map to TRBD2. Germline loops: CDR1 SGHRS, CDR2 YFSETQ. The CDR3 has 15 amino acids. V was clipped by 4 bases and J by 3 bases; unmatched bases: 8. The CDR3 protein is CASSETRGGGYEQYF. CDR3 nucleotides: TGCGCCAGCAGCGAAACTCGCGGGGGGGGCTACGAGCAGTACTTC. Filled out from reference TRBV5-1 and TRBJ2-7, the complete variable domain reads KAGVTQTPRYLIKTRGQQVTLSCSPISGHRSVSWYQQTPGQGLQFLFEYFSETQRNKGNFPGRFSGRQFSNSRSEMNVSTLELGDSALYLCASSETRGGGYEQYFGPGTRLTVT.

V gene TRBV27 combines with J gene TRBJ2-3; D gene unclear. Deletions cut 8 bases from V and 4 bases from J, with 19 bases between. CDR1 MNHEY and CDR2 SMNVEV come from the germline V gene (reference sequence). This CDR3 is built from 15 residues. CDR3 in amino acids: CASRDGTISSDTQYF. As DNA, the CDR3 is TGTGCCAGCCGAGACGGAACCATTAGCTCAGATACGCAGTATTTT.